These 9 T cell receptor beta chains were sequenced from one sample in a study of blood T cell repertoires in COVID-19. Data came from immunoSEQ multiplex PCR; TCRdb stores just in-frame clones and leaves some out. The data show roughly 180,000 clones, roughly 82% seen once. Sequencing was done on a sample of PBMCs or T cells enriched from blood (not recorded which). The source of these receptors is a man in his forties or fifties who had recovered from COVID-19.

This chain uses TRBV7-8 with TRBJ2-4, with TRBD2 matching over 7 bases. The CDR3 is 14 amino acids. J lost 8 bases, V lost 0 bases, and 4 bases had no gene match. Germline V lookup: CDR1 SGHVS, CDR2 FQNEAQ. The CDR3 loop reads CASSLAGEGDIQYF. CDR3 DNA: TGTGCCAGCAGCTTAGCGGGGGAGGGAGACATTCAGTACTTC.

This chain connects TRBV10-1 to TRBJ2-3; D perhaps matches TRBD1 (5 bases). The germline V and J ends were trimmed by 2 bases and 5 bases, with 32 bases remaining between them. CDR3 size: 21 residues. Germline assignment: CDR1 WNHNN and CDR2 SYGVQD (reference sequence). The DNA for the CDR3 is TGCGCCAGCAGTGAGCTCGGGCGCGGAGAGACGCCCTTTCTTAGGGGAGATACGCAGTATTTT. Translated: CASSELGRGETPFLRGDTQYF.

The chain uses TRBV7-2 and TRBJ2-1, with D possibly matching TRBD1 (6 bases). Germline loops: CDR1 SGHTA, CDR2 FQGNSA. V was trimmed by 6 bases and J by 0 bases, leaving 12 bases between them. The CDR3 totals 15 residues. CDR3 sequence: CASSPDSNSYNEQFF. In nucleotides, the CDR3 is TGTGCCAGCAGTCCGGACAGTAACTCCTACAATGAGCAGTTCTTC.

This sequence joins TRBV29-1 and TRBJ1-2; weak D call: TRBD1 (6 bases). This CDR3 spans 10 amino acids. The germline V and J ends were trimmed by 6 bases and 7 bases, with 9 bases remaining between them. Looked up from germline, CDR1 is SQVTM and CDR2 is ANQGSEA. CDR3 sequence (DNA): TGCAGCGTGACGGACAGTGGCTACACCTTC. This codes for CSVTDSGYTF. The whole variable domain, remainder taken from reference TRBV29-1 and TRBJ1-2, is SAVISQKPSRDICQRGTSLTIQCQVDSQVTMMFWYRQQPGQSLTLIATANQGSEATYESGFVIDKFPISRPNLTFSTLTVSNMSPEDSSIYLCSVTDSGYTFGSGTRLTVV.

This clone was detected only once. DNA of the CDR3: TGTGCCAGTCCCCCCATACAGGTGAACACCGGGGAGCTGTTTTTT. This codes for CASPPIQVNTGELFF. The chain joins TRBV19 to TRBJ2-2, with D perhaps TRBD1 (5 bases). The V and J ends lost 8 bases and 1 base respectively, with 14 bases between them. CDR1 and CDR2 from the germline V gene are LNHDA and SQIVND (reference sequence). CDR3 length: 15 amino acids. Full variable domain (outside the CDR3, taken from reference TRBV19 and TRBJ2-2): DGGITQSPKYLFRKEGQNVTLSCEQNLNHDAMYWYRQDPGQGLRLIYYSQIVNDFQKGDIAEGYSVSREKKESFPLTVTSAQKNPTAFYLCASPPIQVNTGELFFGEGSRLTVL.

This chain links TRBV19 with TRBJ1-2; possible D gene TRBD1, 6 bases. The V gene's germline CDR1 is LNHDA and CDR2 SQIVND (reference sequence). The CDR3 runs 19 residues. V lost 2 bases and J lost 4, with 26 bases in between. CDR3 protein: CASSIIGVGQPDVSYGYTF. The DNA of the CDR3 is TGTGCCAGTAGTATAATCGGGGTGGGACAACCCGACGTCTCCTATGGCTACACCTTC.

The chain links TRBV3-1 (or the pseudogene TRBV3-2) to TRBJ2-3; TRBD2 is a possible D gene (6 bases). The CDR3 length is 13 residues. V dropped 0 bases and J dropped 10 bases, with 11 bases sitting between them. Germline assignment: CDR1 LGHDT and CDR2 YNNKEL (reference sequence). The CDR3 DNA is TGTGCCAGCAGCCAAGATGGTGGAGGGGCGCAGTATTTT. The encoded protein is CASSQDGGGAQYF.

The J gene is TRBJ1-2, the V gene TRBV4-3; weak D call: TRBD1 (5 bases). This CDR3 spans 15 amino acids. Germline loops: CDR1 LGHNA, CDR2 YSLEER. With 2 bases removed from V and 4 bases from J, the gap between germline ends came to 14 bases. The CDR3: CASSQPGIPTYGYTF. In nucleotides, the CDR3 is TGCGCCAGCAGCCAACCAGGGATCCCTACCTATGGCTACACCTTC.

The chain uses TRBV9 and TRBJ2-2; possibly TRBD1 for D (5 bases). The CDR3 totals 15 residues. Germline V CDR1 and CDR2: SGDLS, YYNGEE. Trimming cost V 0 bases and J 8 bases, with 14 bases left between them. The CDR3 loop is CASSVEGFPVGELFF. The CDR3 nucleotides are TGTGCCAGCAGCGTAGAGGGGTTTCCAGTGGGGGAGCTGTTTTTT.